The clone carrying this T cell receptor beta chain was counted only a few times. Its antigen is undetermined. This record comes from a study of vaccination and CD4 T cells after COVID-19. Sequenced with the Oncomine TCR Beta short-read assay was DNA taken from cultured CD4+ T cells. TCRdb independently ran MiXCR on the PCR reads; one entry per CDR3 protein. The table shows roughly 16,000 distinct CDR3 sequences, with roughly half occurring only once. Looked up from germline, CDR1 is SGHTA and CDR2 is FQGNSA. V was cut by 2 bases and J by 3 bases, with 11 bases left in between. The CDR3 spans 15 residues. Treatment reported: roughly ten-day PBMC culture with coronavirus spike peptide pools or control peptides (ViraFEST assay).

The sample was CD4+ T cells from blood, cultured in vitro. The chain couples TRBV7-2 to TRBJ1-3; D unclear. The receptor was derived from a human donor who had recovered from COVID-19. The CDR3 DNA sequence: TGTGCCAGCAGCTTAAGCTTCTCCCTTGGAAACACCATATATTTT. Translation gives CASSLSFSLGNTIYF.